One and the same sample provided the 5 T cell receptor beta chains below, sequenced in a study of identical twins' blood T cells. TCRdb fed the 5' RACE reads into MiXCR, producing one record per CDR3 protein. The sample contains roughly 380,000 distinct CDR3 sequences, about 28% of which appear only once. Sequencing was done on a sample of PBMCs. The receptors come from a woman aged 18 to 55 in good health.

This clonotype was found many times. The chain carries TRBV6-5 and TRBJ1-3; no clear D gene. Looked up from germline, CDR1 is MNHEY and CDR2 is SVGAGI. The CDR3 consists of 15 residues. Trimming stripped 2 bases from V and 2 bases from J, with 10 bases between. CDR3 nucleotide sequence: TGTGCCAGCAGTTACAATTCCGGGGCTGGAAACACCATATATTTT. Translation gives CASSYNSGAGNTIYF.

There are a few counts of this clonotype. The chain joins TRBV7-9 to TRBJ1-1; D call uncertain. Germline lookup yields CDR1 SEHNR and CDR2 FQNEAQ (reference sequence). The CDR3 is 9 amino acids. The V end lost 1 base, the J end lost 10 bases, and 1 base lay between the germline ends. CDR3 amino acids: CASSLGAFF. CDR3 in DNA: TGTGCCAGCAGCTTAGGAGCTTTCTTT.

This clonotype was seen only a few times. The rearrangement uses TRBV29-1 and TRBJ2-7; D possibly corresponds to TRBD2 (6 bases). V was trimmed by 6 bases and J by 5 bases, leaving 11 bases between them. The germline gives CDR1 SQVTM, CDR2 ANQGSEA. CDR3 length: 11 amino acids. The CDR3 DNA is TGCAGCGTCGAGGCGGGGAACGAGCAGTACTTC. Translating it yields CSVEAGNEQYF.

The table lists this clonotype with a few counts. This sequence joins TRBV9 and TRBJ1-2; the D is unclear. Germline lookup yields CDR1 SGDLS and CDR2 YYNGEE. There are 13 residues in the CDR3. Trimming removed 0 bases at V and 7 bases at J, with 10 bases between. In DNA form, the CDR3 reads TGTGCCAGCAGCGTAGATCCCCTCAGTGGCTACACCTTC. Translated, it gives CASSVDPLSGYTF.

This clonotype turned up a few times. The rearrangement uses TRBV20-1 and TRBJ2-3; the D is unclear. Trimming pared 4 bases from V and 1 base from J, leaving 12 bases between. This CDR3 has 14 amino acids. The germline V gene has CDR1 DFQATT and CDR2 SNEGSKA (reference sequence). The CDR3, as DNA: TGCAGTGCTACCCCGGGTGGCGGCACAGATACGCAGTATTTT. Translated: CSATPGGGTDTQYF.